The 17 T cell receptor beta chains in this list originate from one sample, sequenced in a study of cytomegalovirus exposure and HLA in healthy donors. The PCR used 60 Vbeta and 13 Jbeta primers. Only in-frame clones appear in the TCRdb table, and some are missing; sequencing was by immunoSEQ multiplex PCR. The sample contains about 140,000 clones, 78% of which appear only once. Sequenced: PBMCs. All receptors come from a male donor in good health and CMV-seronegative.

The CDR3 coding sequence is TGTGCCACCAGCAGAGATCGTCGCAGGGGAGGGAATGGCTACACCTTC. Protein product: CATSRDRRRGGNGYTF. This rearrangement joins TRBV15 to TRBJ1-2; tentative D call: TRBD1 (6 bases). V lost 0 bases, J lost 6 bases, and 17 bases lay in between. The CDR3 has 16 residues. CDR1 LNHNV and CDR2 YYDKDF come from the germline V gene (reference sequence).

This clone occurred a few times. The chain has TRBV5-8 and TRBJ1-1; TRBD1 matches 11 bases. Germline CDR1 and CDR2: SGHTS and YDEGEE. The CDR3 runs to 13 residues. Losses at the gene ends were 5 bases for V and 11 bases for J; bases not matched to a gene: 8. The CDR3, as DNA: TGTGCCAGCAGTTGGACAGGGGGCTCATTTGCTTTCTTT. Translating gives CASSWTGGSFAFF.

This clone is a singleton in its sample. The chain uses TRBV9 and TRBJ2-7, with 8 bases lining up with TRBD2. The germline CDR1 and CDR2 sequences are SGDLS and YYNGEE. This CDR3 has 16 residues. V lost 0 bases to trimming and J lost 2 bases; unmatched junction nucleotides: 7. The CDR3 loop is CASSVGAGLGTYEQYF. The CDR3 DNA reads TGTGCCAGCAGCGTAGGGGCGGGACTAGGAACCTACGAGCAGTACTTC.

About this clone: The junction departs from germline at one end; a sequencing error may be responsible. The CDR3 coding sequence is TGTGCCCGCAGCCTCGGGACAGGGGGCGGGGACACTGAAGCTTTCTTT. Protein: CARSLGTGGGDTEAFF. The chain has TRBV4-2 and TRBJ1-1; 12 nucleotides agree with TRBD1. CDR1 and CDR2 (germline): LGHNA, YNFKEQ. This CDR3 is 16 amino acids long.

The chain has TRBV7-9 and TRBJ1-2; D call uncertain. The V and J ends lost 2 bases and 2 bases respectively, with 9 bases between them. This CDR3 comprises 14 residues. The germline V gene encodes CDR1 SEHNR and CDR2 FQNEAQ (reference sequence). The CDR3 protein is CASSLRTVNYGYTF. The CDR3, as DNA: TGTGCCAGCAGCTTACGCACAGTCAACTATGGCTACACCTTC.

This clone has just a few counts. The rearrangement uses TRBV29-1 and TRBJ1-5; TRBD1 is a possible D gene (6 bases). CDR1 and CDR2 from the germline V gene are SQVTM and ANQGSEA. The CDR3 covers 14 residues. V was trimmed by 8 bases and J by 3 bases, leaving 17 bases between them. As DNA, the CDR3 is TGCAGCATCCGGGACAAGGGGTTCAATCAGCCCCAGCATTTT. This gives the protein CSIRDKGFNQPQHF.

This clone was recorded only once. This chain's CDR3 is CAWSAVTQYF. The CDR3 coding sequence is TGTGCCTGGAGTGCTGTGACCCAGTACTTC. V gene TRBV30 combines with J gene TRBJ2-5, with D unclear. Trimming removed 1 base from V and 7 bases from J, with 4 bases in between. From germline, CDR1 is GTSNPN and CDR2 SVGIG (reference sequence). The CDR3 extends over 10 amino acids.

The chain employs TRBV9 and TRBJ1-4; 11 bases map to TRBD1. Germline CDR1 SGDLS, CDR2 YYNGEE. After removal of 2 bases from V and 7 bases from J, the junction contained 4 bases not matched to a gene. The CDR3 contains 15 residues. The CDR3 region has the DNA TGTGCCAGCAGCGTCGGACAGGGGGCTTTTGAAAAACTGTTTTTT. Its translation: CASSVGQGAFEKLFF.

CDR3 amino acids: CASINQGKGYTF. The CDR3 DNA reads as TGTGCCAGCATTAATCAGGGTAAGGGCTACACCTTC. The genes are TRBV27 and TRBJ1-2, with D possibly being TRBD1 (5 bases). The CDR3 totals 12 residues. V was clipped by 7 bases and J by 8 bases, with 14 bases between them. CDR1 is MNHEY, CDR2 SMNVEV, per germline (reference sequence).

The chain links TRBV2 to TRBJ1-4; tentatively, D is TRBD1 (6 bases). The CDR3 covers 18 residues. Germline V lookup: CDR1 SNHLY, CDR2 FYNNEI. V lost 8 bases and J lost 7, with 29 bases in between. The CDR3 is CASRTARGVGVGSEKLFF. The CDR3 coding sequence is TGTGCCAGCCGGACCGCCAGGGGAGTAGGAGTTGGTAGTGAAAAACTGTTTTTT.

The rearrangement links TRBV5-6 to TRBJ1-3; D is possibly TRBD1 (5 bases). Germline CDR1 reads SGHDT; CDR2 reads YYEEEE. The CDR3 is made up of 15 amino acids. V shed 0 bases and J shed 3 bases, with 10 bases lying between them. The CDR3 DNA is TGTGCCAGCAGCTTGGTTCCAGGGATTGGAAACACCATATATTTT. Translating it yields CASSLVPGIGNTIYF.

This clone showed up just a few times. The genes are TRBV5-1 and TRBJ1-2; 7 positions match TRBD1. Germline assignment: CDR1 SGHRS and CDR2 YFSETQ. Germline trimming cut 2 bases from V and 2 bases from J; bases unmatched to any gene: 6. This CDR3 is 15 amino acids long. CDR3 in amino acids: CASSLYRGLNYGYTF. The CDR3 nucleotides are TGCGCCAGCAGCTTATACAGGGGATTGAACTATGGCTACACCTTC. Full variable domain (rest looked up from reference TRBV5-1 and TRBJ1-2): KAGVTQTPRYLIKTRGQQVTLSCSPISGHRSVSWYQQTPGQGLQFLFEYFSETQRNKGNFPGRFSGRQFSNSRSEMNVSTLELGDSALYLCASSLYRGLNYGYTFGSGTRLTVV.

The V and J genes are TRBV6-1 and TRBJ1-4, with TRBD1 identical over 7 bases. The CDR3 totals 14 residues. Per germline, CDR1 MNHNS and CDR2 SASEGT. After removal of 6 bases from V and 4 bases from J, the junction contained 5 bases not matched to a gene. CDR3 bases: TGTGCCAGCAGCAAGGGACAGAGTAATGAAAAACTGTTTTTT. It translates to CASSKGQSNEKLFF.

The chain's CDR3 is CASCSGGQETQYF. CDR3 in DNA: TGCGCCAGCTGTAGCGGGGGCCAAGAGACCCAGTACTTC. V usage is TRBV5-1 and J usage is TRBJ2-5, with 9 bases identical to TRBD2. Germline values: CDR1 SGHRS, CDR2 YFSETQ. The CDR3 spans 13 residues. V lost 7 bases to trimming and J lost 1 base; unmatched junction nucleotides: 2.

There are a few counts of this clone. This rearrangement joins TRBV27 to TRBJ2-2; a possible D gene is TRBD1 (5 bases). Trimming cost V 0 bases and J 6 bases, with 8 bases left between them. The CDR3 runs to 14 residues. Germline V gene data show CDR1 as MNHEY and CDR2 as SMNVEV (reference sequence). For the CDR3, the DNA is TGTGCCAGCAGTTTATCACAGGTTGCCGGGGAGCTGTTTTTT. Translating gives CASSLSQVAGELFF.

This sequence joins TRBV7-3 and TRBJ2-5; D is possibly TRBD1 (6 bases). Trimming cost V 0 bases and J 5 bases, with 13 bases left between them. This CDR3 is built from 15 residues. CDR1 and CDR2 (germline): SGHTA, FQGTGA. The CDR3 sequence: CASSLTQGLGETQYF. CDR3 nucleotide sequence: TGTGCCAGCAGCTTAACTCAGGGGTTAGGTGAGACCCAGTACTTC.

The chain employs TRBV6-1 and TRBJ2-5; TRBD1 matches 9 bases. The CDR3 contains 17 residues. Trimming took 2 bases from V and 4 from J; bases not matched to a gene: 11. The germline gives CDR1 MNHNS, CDR2 SASEGT. CDR3 region: CASSEISRTGARETQYF. CDR3 nucleotides: TGTGCCAGCAGTGAAATCTCAAGGACAGGGGCCCGAGAGACCCAGTACTTC.